The clone carrying this TCR beta chain appeared many times. Its antigen is unknown. The data were obtained in a study of neurological immune-mediated disorders. Findings and caveats of the study: Falling below healthy controls, multiple sclerosis showed the least TCR clonal expansion, while HTLV-1-associated myelopathy showed the most.

The study used blood bank volunteers in Maryland, USA, as healthy controls. Libraries from sorted cells used about a million T cells (CD4+ or CD8+). The V gene's germline CDR1 is SGHRS and CDR2 YFSETQ. This CDR3 spans 16 amino acids. V trimming: 1 base; J trimming: 3 bases; junction bases outside the gene matches: 6. With 10-nucleotide random UMIs included, cDNA was synthesized by 5'RACE. TCRdb passed the 5' RACE reads through MiXCR, listing each CDR3 protein once. This sample yields tens of thousands of distinct CDR3 sequences, of which around 4% are seen a single time; roughly 25% belongs to the top ten.

V and J are TRBV5-1 and TRBJ2-3; TRBD2 agrees at 9 bases. Specimen: CD4+ T cells from blood. The sequence derives from a woman in her 40s in good health. The CDR3 DNA sequence: TGCGCCAGCAGCTTGACAGCGGGGGGCGGGACAGATACGCAGTATTTT. Its translation is CASSLTAGGGTDTQYF.